The clone carrying this TCR beta chain was counted many times. Clinical symptoms, serum thyroxine, TRAb, thyroid ultrasound and orbital computed tomography informed diagnoses. The TCR beta CDR3 regions underwent amplification using RNA transcripts as the source. Carried out on the TCR CDR3, a first-round RT-PCR used the HTBI primer set. In TCRdb, the multiplex PCR reads were re-called with MiXCR into one record per CDR3 protein. The profile shows 360,000 or so distinct CDR3 sequences, over 12% of them singletons. These data come from a study of T cells in Graves' hyperthyroidism and ophthalmopathy. CDR1 MDHEN and CDR2 SYDVKM come from the germline V gene. V dropped 6 bases and J dropped 0 bases, with 15 bases sitting between them. The CDR3 contains 15 residues.

The TCR comes from a woman aged 55-69 years with Graves' ophthalmopathy. Sample: blood. The chain uses TRBV28 and TRBJ2-7; D unclear. The CDR3 DNA follows: TGTGCCAGCAGCAAGCCCATAGGTCTCTCCTACGAGCAGTACTTC. Translation gives CASSKPIGLSYEQYF.